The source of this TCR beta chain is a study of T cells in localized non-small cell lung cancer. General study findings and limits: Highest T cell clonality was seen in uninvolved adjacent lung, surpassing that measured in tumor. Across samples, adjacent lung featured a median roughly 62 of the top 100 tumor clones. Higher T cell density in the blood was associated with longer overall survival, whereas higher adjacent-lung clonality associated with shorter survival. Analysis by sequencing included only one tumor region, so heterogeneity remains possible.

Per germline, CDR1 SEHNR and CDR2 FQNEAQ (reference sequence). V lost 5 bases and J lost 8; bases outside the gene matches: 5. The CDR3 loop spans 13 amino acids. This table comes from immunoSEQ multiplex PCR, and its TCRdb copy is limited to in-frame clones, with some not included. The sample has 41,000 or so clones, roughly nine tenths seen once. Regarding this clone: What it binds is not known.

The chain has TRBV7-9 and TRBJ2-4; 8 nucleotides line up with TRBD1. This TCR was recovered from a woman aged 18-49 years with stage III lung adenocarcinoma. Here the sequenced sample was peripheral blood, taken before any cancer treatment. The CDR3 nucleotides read TGTGCCAGCAGCGTTAAACAGGGGGACATTCAGTACTTC. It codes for CASSVKQGDIQYF.